Included here is one T cell receptor (beta chain) sequence, with context. The source of the sample is a study of blood T cell repertoires in COVID-19. Repertoires were generated with immunoSEQ multiplex PCR, while TCRdb's copy carries only in-frame clones and drops some. This table holds roughly 170,000 clones, around 90% found once. The sequence came from a man aged 40-49 years with active or convalescent COVID-19. The sequenced material came from peripheral blood.

The CDR3 DNA reads TGTGCCACCAGCGTGAACAAAAACACTGAAGCTTTCTTT. Translation: CATSVNKNTEAFF. The rearrangement joins TRBV15 to TRBJ1-1; no definite D call. The germline CDR1 and CDR2 sequences are LNHNV and YYDKDF (reference sequence). This CDR3 is built from 13 residues. V lost 5 bases to trimming and J lost 2 bases, with 9 bases between them.